This T cell receptor beta chain comes out of a study of prognosis after radiotherapy for stage I lung cancer. Study background: The authors enrolled stage I non-small cell lung cancer patients between April 2018 and January 2019. Stage I lung tumors that were newly diagnosed and primary were found in some 15 patients, while 4 or 5 patients had oligometastatic NSCLC after surgical resection of the primary tumor.

In its sample, this clonotype was seen many times. Germline CDR1 reads SGHAT; CDR2 reads FQNNGV. This CDR3 spans 17 amino acids. J was trimmed by 9 bases and V by 5 bases; bases with no gene match: 19. Each of two time points yielded roughly 6 milliliters of peripheral venous blood. Amplification of the TCR beta CDR3 (from genomic DNA) was done by two-round multiplex PCR. The first PCR round targeted every TRBV and TRBJ gene with specific primers. TCRdb recomputed calls from the multiplex PCR reads with MiXCR, one row per CDR3 protein. This sample has roughly 38,000 distinct CDR3 sequences; around 22% occur once, and the top ten carry less than 30%.

The chain uses TRBV11-2 and TRBJ2-1, with 7 bases that match TRBD2. This receptor was identified in a donor over 45 with non-small cell lung cancer. The sample here was PBMCs, taken before or after stereotactic body radiation therapy (not recorded which). CDR3: CASSTGLVGRAVGEQFF. CDR3 bases: TGTGCCAGCAGCACCGGGCTCGTGGGGAGGGCAGTAGGTGAGCAGTTCTTC.